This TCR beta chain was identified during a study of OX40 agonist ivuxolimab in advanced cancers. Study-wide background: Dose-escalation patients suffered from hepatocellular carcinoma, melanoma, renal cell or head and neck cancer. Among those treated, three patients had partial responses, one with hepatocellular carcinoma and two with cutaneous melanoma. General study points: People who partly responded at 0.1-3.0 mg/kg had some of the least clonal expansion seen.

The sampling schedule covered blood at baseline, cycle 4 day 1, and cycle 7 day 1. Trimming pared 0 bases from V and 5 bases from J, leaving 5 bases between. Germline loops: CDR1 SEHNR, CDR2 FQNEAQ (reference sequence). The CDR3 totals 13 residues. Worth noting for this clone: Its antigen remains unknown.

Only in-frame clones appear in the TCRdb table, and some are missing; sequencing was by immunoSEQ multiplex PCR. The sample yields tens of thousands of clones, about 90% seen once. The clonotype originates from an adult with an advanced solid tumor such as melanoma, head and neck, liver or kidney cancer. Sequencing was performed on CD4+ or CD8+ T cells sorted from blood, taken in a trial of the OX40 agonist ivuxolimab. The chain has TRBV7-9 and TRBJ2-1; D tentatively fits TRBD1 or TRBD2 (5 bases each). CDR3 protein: CASSLAGDNEQFF. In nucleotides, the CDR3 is TGTGCCAGCAGCTTAGCGGGGGACAATGAGCAGTTCTTC. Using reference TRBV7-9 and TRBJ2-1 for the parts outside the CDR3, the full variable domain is DTGVSQNPRHKITKRGQNVTFRCDPISEHNRLYWYRQTLGQGPEFLTYFQNEAQLEKSRLLSDRFSAERPKGSFSTLEIQRTEQGDSAMYLCASSLAGDNEQFFGPGTRLTVL.